The clone carrying this T cell receptor (beta chain) occurred a few times. Its antigen is as yet unknown. One entry per CDR3 protein results from TCRdb running MiXCR on the reads. Among 20,000 or so distinct CDR3 sequences listed, approximately 44% were seen once. V lost 2 bases, J lost 10 bases, and 6 bases stayed unmatched. CDR1 is MGHRA and CDR2 is YSYEKL in the germline V gene. The CDR3 covers 15 residues. This record comes from a study of type 1 regulatory T cells. This TCR was sampled from a human donor in good health. The V gene is TRBV4-1, the J gene TRBJ2-6, with TRBD1 identical over 9 bases. Sequencing was done on a sample of cultured T cells, either the whole culture or a sorted T cell fraction (not recorded which). The DNA of the CDR3 is TGCGCCAGCAGCCAAACAGGACAGGGGAAGAACGTCCTGACTTTC. Amino acids: CASSQTGQGKNVLTF.